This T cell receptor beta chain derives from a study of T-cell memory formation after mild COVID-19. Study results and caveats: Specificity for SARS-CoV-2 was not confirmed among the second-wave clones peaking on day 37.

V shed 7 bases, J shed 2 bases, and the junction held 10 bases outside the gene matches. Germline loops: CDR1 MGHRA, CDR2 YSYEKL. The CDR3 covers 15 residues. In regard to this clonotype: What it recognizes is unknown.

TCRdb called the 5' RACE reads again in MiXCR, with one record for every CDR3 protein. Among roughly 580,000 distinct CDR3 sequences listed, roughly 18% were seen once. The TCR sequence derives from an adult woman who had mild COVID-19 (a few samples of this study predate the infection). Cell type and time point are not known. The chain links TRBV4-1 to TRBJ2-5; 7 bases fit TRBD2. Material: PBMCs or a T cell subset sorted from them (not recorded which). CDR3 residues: CASTEQAGLQETQYF. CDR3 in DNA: TGCGCCAGCACCGAACAAGCGGGGCTTCAAGAGACCCAGTACTTC.